The clone carrying this TCR beta chain was recorded many times. These data come from a study of identical twins. TCRdb passed the 5' RACE reads through MiXCR, listing each CDR3 protein once. This sample yields approximately 620,000 distinct CDR3 sequences, of which around 8.3% are seen a single time; 0.98% belongs to the top ten. Germline CDR1 reads LGHNA; CDR2 reads YSLEER. The CDR3 has 17 residues. J was trimmed by 3 bases and V by 4 bases; bases with no gene match: 11. The same data also went into a second study, on yellow fever vaccine responses in identical twins.

V usage is TRBV4-3 and J usage is TRBJ2-3; 9 bases agree with TRBD1. The sample was PBMCs. The TCR sequence derives from a woman aged 18-30 years in good health. This CDR3 is CASSRLRSGQGTDTQYF. DNA of the CDR3: TGCGCCAGCAGCCGCCTAAGGTCGGGACAGGGTACAGATACGCAGTATTTT.